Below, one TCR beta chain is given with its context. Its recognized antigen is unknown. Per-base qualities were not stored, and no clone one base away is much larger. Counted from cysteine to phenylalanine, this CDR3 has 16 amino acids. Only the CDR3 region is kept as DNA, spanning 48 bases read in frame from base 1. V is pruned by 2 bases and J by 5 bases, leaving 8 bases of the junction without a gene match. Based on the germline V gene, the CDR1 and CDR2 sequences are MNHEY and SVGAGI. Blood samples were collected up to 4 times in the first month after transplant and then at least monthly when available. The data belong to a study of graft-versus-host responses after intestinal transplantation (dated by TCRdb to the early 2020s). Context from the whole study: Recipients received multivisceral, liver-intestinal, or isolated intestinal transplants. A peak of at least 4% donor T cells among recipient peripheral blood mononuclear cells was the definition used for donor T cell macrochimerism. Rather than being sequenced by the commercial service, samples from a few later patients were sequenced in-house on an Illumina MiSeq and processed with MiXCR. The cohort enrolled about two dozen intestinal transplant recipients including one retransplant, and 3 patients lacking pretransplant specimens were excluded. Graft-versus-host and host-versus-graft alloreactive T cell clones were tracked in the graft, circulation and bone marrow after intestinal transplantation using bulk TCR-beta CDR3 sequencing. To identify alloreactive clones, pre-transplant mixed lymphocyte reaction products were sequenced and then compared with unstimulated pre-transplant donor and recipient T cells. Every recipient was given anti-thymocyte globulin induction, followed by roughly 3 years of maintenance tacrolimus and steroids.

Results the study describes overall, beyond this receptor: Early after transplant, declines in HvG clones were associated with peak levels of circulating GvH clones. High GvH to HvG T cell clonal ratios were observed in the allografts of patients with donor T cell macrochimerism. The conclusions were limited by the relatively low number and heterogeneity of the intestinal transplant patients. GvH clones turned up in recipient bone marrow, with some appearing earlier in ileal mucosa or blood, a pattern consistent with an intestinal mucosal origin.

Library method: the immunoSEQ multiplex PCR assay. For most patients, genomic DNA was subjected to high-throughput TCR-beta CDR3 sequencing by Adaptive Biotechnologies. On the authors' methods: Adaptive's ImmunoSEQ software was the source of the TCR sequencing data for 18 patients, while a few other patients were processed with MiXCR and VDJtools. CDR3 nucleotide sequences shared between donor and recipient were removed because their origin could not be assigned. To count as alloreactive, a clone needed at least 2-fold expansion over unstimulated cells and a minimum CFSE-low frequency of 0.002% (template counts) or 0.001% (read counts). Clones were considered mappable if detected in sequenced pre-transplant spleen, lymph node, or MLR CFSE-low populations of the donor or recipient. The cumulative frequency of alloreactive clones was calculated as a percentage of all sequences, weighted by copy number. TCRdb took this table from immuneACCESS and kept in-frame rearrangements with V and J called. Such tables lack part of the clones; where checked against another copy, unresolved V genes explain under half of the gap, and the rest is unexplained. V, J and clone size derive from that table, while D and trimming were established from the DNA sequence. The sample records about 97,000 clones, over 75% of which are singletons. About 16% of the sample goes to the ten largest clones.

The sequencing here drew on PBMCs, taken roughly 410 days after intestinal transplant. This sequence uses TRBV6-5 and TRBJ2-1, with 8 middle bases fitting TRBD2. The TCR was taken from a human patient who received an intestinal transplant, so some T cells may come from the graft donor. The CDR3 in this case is CASSYRSGGKNNEQFF. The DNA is TGTGCCAGCAGTTACAGAAGCGGGGGAAAAAACAATGAGCAGTTCTTC.